The rows below give T cell receptor beta chains drawn from one sample of a study of T cell repertoires in cytomegalovirus infection. These TCRs' antigens remain unknown. TCRdb redid the calling of the reads with MiXCR, one entry per CDR3 protein. The sample has fewer than 950,000 distinct CDR3 sequences, about 30% seen once. Specimen: cultured CD8+ T cells from PBMCs, collected from culture after CMV antigen stimulation. The receptors derive from a human donor in good health (CMV status not recorded). Some clones in this sample may be carry-over from other donors' samples. CDR3s include the opening cysteine and the closing phenylalanine or tryptophan. The D gene is left open where the match is weak. A clone size is listed for some rows: how often the clone was seen (once, few, many), or a class if it is expanded.

size	D	J	V	DNA	CDR3
-	-	TRBJ2-5	TRBV9	TGTGCCAGCACTCGATCGCTGGGGCTACAAGAGACCCAGTACTTC	CASTRSLGLQETQYF
-	-	TRBJ2-7	TRBV6-5	TGTGCCAGCAGCCTGGTCTTCAGGGGTTCCGACGAGCAGTACTTC	CASSLVFRGSDEQYF
once	-	TRBJ2-7	TRBV20-1	TGCAGTGCTAGAGAAGGGGGGGAGCAGTACTTC	CSAREGGEQYF
-	-	TRBJ2-3	TRBV6-5	TGTGCCAGCAGTTACACGACGGGGGTGACAGATACGCAGTATTTT	CASSYTTGVTDTQYF
few	-	TRBJ1-5	TRBV4-1	TGCGCCAGCAGCCAAGATATGGTTCTGGGGGCCGGGCAGCCCCAGCATTTT	CASSQDMVLGAGQPQHF
few	-	TRBJ1-3	TRBV14	TGTGCCAGCAGCCAAGATCTAGGTTACGGAAACCCTGGAAACACCATATATTTT	CASSQDLGYGNPGNTIYF
-	TRBD2	TRBJ2-5	TRBV10-3	TGTGCCACCGCGGGGGGGGGCAACCAAGAGACCCAGTACTTC	CATAGGGNQETQYF
many	-	TRBJ2-5	TRBV12-3/TRBV12-4	TGTGCCAGCAGTTCTCAGGGTCAGCAAGAGACCCAGTACTTC	CASSSQGQQETQYF
-	-	TRBJ1-1	TRBV6-5	TGTGCCAGCAGATTAACTGACGGCGGTAACACTGAAGCTTTCTTT	CASRLTDGGNTEAFF
few	-	TRBJ2-7	TRBV7-8	TGTGTCAGCAGCTCGCCCCCGGGCCCCTCCCACGAGCAGTACTTC	CVSSSPPGPSHEQYF
few	-	TRBJ2-5	TRBV6-1	TGTGCCAGCAGTGAGGACGGGGAGACCCAGTACTTC	CASSEDGETQYF
many	TRBD2	TRBJ2-1	TRBV7-9	TGTGCTAGCAGCTCCGGGGGGACGTACAATGAGCAGTTCTTC	CASSSGGTYNEQFF
-	-	TRBJ2-5	TRBV4-1	TGCGCCAGCAGCCAAGAGGCAGCCGAAAAGACCCAGTACTTC	CASSQEAAEKTQYF
few	TRBD1	TRBJ2-7	TRBV7-9	TGTGCCAGCAGCAACCGGGACAGAGCCTACGAGCAGTACTTC	CASSNRDRAYEQYF
many	-	TRBJ2-3	TRBV7-2	TGTGCCAGCAGCTTAATTGGAGATACGCAGTATTTT	CASSLIGDTQYF
-	-	TRBJ1-2	TRBV14	TGTGCCAGCAGCCAAGATTGGAACAGTCGAAACTATGGCTACACCTTC	CASSQDWNSRNYGYTF
-	TRBD2	TRBJ2-1	TRBV6-5	TGTGCCAGCAGTTACACTAGCGACAATGAGCAGTTCTTC	CASSYTSDNEQFF
-	-	TRBJ1-4	TRBV7-6	TGTGCCAGCAGCTTAGTTTGGGGGAGTAATGAAAAACTGTTTTTT	CASSLVWGSNEKLFF
many	-	TRBJ1-2	TRBV19	TGTGCCAGTAGTATTCGGGGAGAGGCTAACTATGGCTACACCTTC	CASSIRGEANYGYTF
few	-	TRBJ1-1	TRBV7-2	TGTGCCAGCAGCTCGCGGGGGGGGCCCACTGAAGCTTTCTTT	CASSSRGGPTEAFF
many	-	TRBJ2-1	TRBV6-2/TRBV6-3	TGTGCCAGCAGTTACTCTTTTGGTGAACAGGGTGTTGATGAGCAGTTCTTC	CASSYSFGEQGVDEQFF
-	TRBD1	TRBJ2-7	TRBV4-2	TGTGCCAGCAGCCAAGCTGGGACAGGGGGCAATTACGAGCAGTACTTC	CASSQAGTGGNYEQYF
few	-	TRBJ2-1	TRBV5-4	TGTGCCAGCAGCTACGACAGCCTAAATGAGCAGTTCTTC	CASSYDSLNEQFF
-	TRBD1	TRBJ2-7	TRBV5-5	TGTGCCAGCAGCTTGGGGACAGGGGAGAAGGACGAGCAGTACTTC	CASSLGTGEKDEQYF
few	TRBD1	TRBJ2-2	TRBV12-3/TRBV12-4	TGTGCCAGCAGTTTAGCAGCTCAGGGGGCTTGGGAGCTGTTTTTT	CASSLAAQGAWELFF
-	TRBD2	TRBJ2-1	TRBV25-1	TGTGCCAGCAGTGAAATAGCGAGCGGGGACTACAATGAGCAGTTCTTC	CASSEIASGDYNEQFF
-	-	TRBJ1-5	TRBV7-2	TGTGCCAGCAGCTTAGATCACTGGGACAATCAGCCCCAGCATTTT	CASSLDHWDNQPQHF
few	-	TRBJ1-5	TRBV7-2	TGTGCCAGCAGCTCTGGACACTATAGCAATCAGCCCCAGCATTTT	CASSSGHYSNQPQHF
few	-	TRBJ2-7	TRBV29-1	TGCAGCGTTGATAGTCCTACCAATTCCTACGAGCAGTACTTC	CSVDSPTNSYEQYF
many	-	TRBJ1-1	TRBV4-1	TGCGCCAGCAGCCAAGTTCAGGGAGCCACTGAAGCTTTCTTT	CASSQVQGATEAFF
few	TRBD1	TRBJ1-1	TRBV7-9	TGTGCCAGCAGAGCAGGGGGCGAGACTGAAGCTTTCTTT	CASRAGGETEAFF
-	-	TRBJ2-6	TRBV6-5	TGTGCCAGCATCTCCAGGGCTAGAACGGGACTGGGAACTGGGGCCAACGTCCTGACTTTC	CASISRARTGLGTGANVLTF